This T cell receptor (beta chain) was sequenced in a study of cytomegalovirus exposure and HLA in healthy donors. In the PCR, 60 Vbeta and 13 Jbeta primers were used. The protocol was immunoSEQ multiplex PCR, while the TCRdb copy is restricted to in-frame clones and leaves out a portion. The repertoire holds 90,000 to 100,000 clones, with 74% as singletons. Trimming took 5 bases from V and 2 from J; bases not matched to a gene: 10. Per the germline V gene, CDR1 is SEHNR and CDR2 is FQNEAQ (reference sequence). The CDR3 is 16 residues long. Worth noting for this clone: Its antigen is not identified.

Study-wide findings and caveats: Most CMV-associated TCR beta chains appeared HLA-restricted in a later analysis.

Sequencing was done on a sample of PBMCs. The TCR sequence derives from a male donor in good health and CMV-seronegative. This sequence joins TRBV7-9 and TRBJ1-2, with 8 positions matching TRBD1. The CDR3 sequence is CASSLLQGAGNYGYTF. In DNA form, the CDR3 reads TGTGCCAGCAGCCTCCTGCAGGGGGCAGGGAACTATGGCTACACCTTC. The full variable domain, with the rest looked up from reference TRBV7-9 and TRBJ1-2, is DTGVSQNPRHKITKRGQNVTFRCDPISEHNRLYWYRQTLGQGPEFLTYFQNEAQLEKSRLLSDRFSAERPKGSFSTLEIQRTEQGDSAMYLCASSLLQGAGNYGYTFGSGTRLTVV.